The clone carrying this T cell receptor (beta chain) came up a few times. Its antigen is unidentified. This entry is derived from a study of response to subunit inactivated influenza vaccine. Findings and limits, study-wide: The study's authors posited that every seasonal influenza vaccination enlists few new T cells.

The CDR3 loop spans 15 amino acids. Germline V gene data show CDR1 as SGHTA and CDR2 as FQGNSA. The V gene lost 2 bases and the J gene lost 3 bases, with 14 bases spanning the gap. TCRdb re-called the RT-PCR reads through MiXCR, storing one row per CDR3 protein. The table includes 650,000 to 800,000 distinct CDR3 sequences, around 20% detected once. The V and J genes are TRBV7-2 and TRBJ2-7, with D perhaps matching TRBD1 (6 bases). The sequence was collected from a man between 45 and 60 years old who received an inactivated influenza vaccine. Sequenced material: PBMCs from blood, taken around 5 days after vaccination. The CDR3 DNA is TGTGCCAGCAGCTTAAACAGGGTGGTAAACTACGAGCAGTACTTC. It translates to CASSLNRVVNYEQYF.